The 32 T cell receptor beta chains presented below share a single source sample, sequenced in a study of cytomegalovirus exposure and HLA in healthy donors. PCR was performed using 60 Vbeta and 13 Jbeta primers. Measured with immunoSEQ multiplex PCR; TCRdb has only the in-frame clones, and not every one. Of about 130,000 clones listed, over 70% were seen once; the top ten hold around 3.3%. Sequencing was performed on PBMCs. Source of these receptors: a woman aged 45-65 years in good health and CMV-seronegative.

The chain couples TRBV29-1 to TRBJ2-3; no clear D. Germline CDR1 is SQVTM and CDR2 is ANQGSEA. The CDR3 has 14 residues. Trimming removed 0 bases at V and 4 bases at J, with 11 bases between. As DNA, the CDR3 is TGCAGCGTTGAAGAGGCACATACCCCAGATACGCAGTATTTT. It translates to CSVEEAHTPDTQYF.

The V gene is TRBV19, the J gene TRBJ2-1; a weak D match, TRBD1 (6 bases). Germline V gives CDR1 LNHDA, CDR2 SQIVND (reference sequence). V gave up 3 bases and J gave up 0 bases, with 9 bases separating them. This CDR3 region has 15 residues. CDR3 coding DNA: TGTGCCAGTAGTATTCGAGGGGGCTCCTACAATGAGCAGTTCTTC. Translation gives CASSIRGGSYNEQFF.

The chain combines TRBV11-2 with TRBJ2-1; 7 nucleotides line up with TRBD2. The trim removed 6 bases at V and 6 bases at J, leaving 11 bases unmatched. This CDR3 has 15 residues. Germline V gene lookup returns CDR1 SGHAT and CDR2 FQNNGV. This CDR3 reads CASRLPGLSSNEQFF. As DNA, the CDR3 is TGTGCCAGCAGACTACCGGGACTAAGCTCCAATGAGCAGTTCTTC. The whole variable domain, filled in from reference TRBV11-2 and TRBJ2-1, reads EAGVAQSPRYKIIEKRQSVAFWCNPISGHATLYWYQQILGQGPKLLIQFQNNGVVDDSQLPKDRFSAERLKGVDSTLKIQPAKLEDSAVYLCASRLPGLSSNEQFFGPGTRLTVL.

In DNA, the CDR3 is TGTGCCAGTAATTTCGGGAATTCACCCCTCCACTTT. Amino acid sequence: CASNFGNSPLHF. V and J are TRBV19 and TRBJ1-6; D is unresolved. CDR3 size: 12 residues. Germline lookup yields CDR1 LNHDA and CDR2 SQIVND (reference sequence). Trimming removed 7 bases from V and 7 bases from J, with 8 bases in between.

The V and J genes are TRBV28 and TRBJ1-2, with D possibly being TRBD1 (5 bases). The ends were cut back, 7 bases at V and 0 bases at J, with 15 bases in the middle. This CDR3 is built from 15 residues. Per germline, CDR1 MDHEN and CDR2 SYDVKM. For the CDR3, the DNA is TGTGCCAGCACCGTCACGGGGGGATCTAACTATGGCTACACCTTC. Translation: CASTVTGGSNYGYTF.

The rearrangement links TRBV28 to TRBJ2-5; 7 bases line up with TRBD1. The DNA end is a closer match to TRBJ2-7, so the J assignment may be wrong. Germline V gene data show CDR1 as MDHEN and CDR2 as SYDVKM. CDR3 length equals 16 residues. The CDR3 coding sequence is TGTGCCAGCATCTCAGCCCCTAGGACAGGACTTTACGAGCAGTACTTC. This encodes CASISAPRTGLYEQYF.

The V gene is TRBV27, the J gene TRBJ2-7; TRBD2 is a possible D gene (5 bases). The germline V gene encodes CDR1 MNHEY and CDR2 SMNVEV (reference sequence). CDR3 length equals 16 residues. Trimming pared 7 bases from V and 4 bases from J, leaving 23 bases between. CDR3 in DNA: TGTGCCAGCAAACCTCTACCCGGGGAGCCTCGATACGAGCAGTACTTC. This sequence encodes CASKPLPGEPRYEQYF.

CDR3 protein: CASSPRGGQSTYEQYF. The CDR3 DNA reads as TGTGCCAGCTCACCACGGGGGGGTCAGAGTACCTACGAGCAGTACTTC. This chain links TRBV18 with TRBJ2-7, with 7 bases aligning to TRBD2. Per the germline V gene, CDR1 is KGHSH and CDR2 is LQKENI. The CDR3 is made up of 16 amino acids. Trimming cost V 1 base and J 2 bases; bases outside gene matches: 8.

V usage is TRBV4-3 and J usage is TRBJ2-3; 10 bases map to TRBD2. With V trimmed by 0 bases and J by 5 bases, 5 bases remained unmatched. In germline, CDR1 is LGHNA, CDR2 YSLEER. The CDR3 runs to 16 residues. The CDR3 protein is CASSQEALAGRDTQYF. CDR3 bases: TGCGCCAGCAGCCAAGAGGCACTAGCGGGACGAGATACGCAGTATTTT.

This chain uses TRBV5-1 with TRBJ2-1, with 8 bases identical to TRBD2. CDR1 is SGHRS, CDR2 YFSETQ, per germline. CDR3 length: 17 residues. V lost 0 bases, J lost 0 bases, and 5 bases stayed unmatched. The CDR3 spells CASSLGGSGSSYNEQFF. The CDR3 DNA is TGCGCCAGCAGCTTGGGAGGGAGCGGGAGCTCCTACAATGAGCAGTTCTTC.

This clone was seen a few times. Written as DNA, the CDR3 is TGTGCCGGCCAGGGAACCACCGGGGAGCTGTTTTTT. It translates to CAGQGTTGELFF. The chain combines TRBV28 with TRBJ2-2; D may be TRBD1 (5 bases). The CDR3 has 12 amino acids. Per the germline V gene, CDR1 is MDHEN and CDR2 is SYDVKM. Trimming removed 11 bases at V and 4 bases at J, with 11 bases between.

This clone was observed a single time. The chain is built from TRBV15 and TRBJ2-5; 11 positions match TRBD2. V was pared by 4 bases and J by 4 bases, with 2 bases of the junction left unmatched. The CDR3 consists of 14 residues. In germline, CDR1 is LNHNV, CDR2 YYDKDF (reference sequence). Here the CDR3 DNA reads TGTGCCACCAGCAAAGGACTAGCGGGAGAGACCCAGTACTTC. This sequence encodes CATSKGLAGETQYF. Combining the CDR3 with reference TRBV15 and TRBJ2-5 gives the whole variable domain DAMVIQNPRYQVTQFGKPVTLSCSQTLNHNVMYWYQQKSSQAPKLLFHYYDKDFNNEADTPDNFQSRRPNTSFCFLDIRSPGLGDTAMYLCATSKGLAGETQYFGPGTRLLVL.

This clone occurred once. This chain uses TRBV28 with TRBJ1-1; possibly TRBD1 for D (6 bases). Germline values: CDR1 MDHEN, CDR2 SYDVKM. V dropped 10 bases and J dropped 8 bases, with 20 bases sitting between them. CDR3 size: 13 residues. In nucleotides, the CDR3 is TGTGCCACCTCTCCTCCGGGACACCACGAAGCTTTCTTT. Translation gives CATSPPGHHEAFF. The variable domain in full, completed from reference TRBV28 and TRBJ1-1, reads DVKVTQSSRYLVKRTGEKVFLECVQDMDHENMFWYRQDPGLGLRLIYFSYDVKMKEKGDIPEGYSVSREKKERFSLILESASTNQTSMYLCATSPPGHHEAFFGQGTRLTVV.

The chain is built from TRBV7-7 and TRBJ2-6; D uncertain. CDR3 length equals 12 residues. Trimming cost V 10 bases and J 3 bases, with 7 bases left between them. Germline values: CDR1 SSHAT, CDR2 FNYEAQ (reference sequence). The CDR3 nucleotides read TGTGCCACCGAACTTGGGGCCAACGTCCTGACTTTC. It encodes CATELGANVLTF.

V and J are TRBV27 and TRBJ1-2, with 9 bases identical to TRBD1. This CDR3 region has 17 residues. With 3 bases clipped from V and 7 bases from J, the junction kept 15 bases outside the gene matches. Germline CDR1 reads MNHEY; CDR2 reads SMNVEV (reference sequence). The CDR3 region has the DNA TGTGCCAGCAGTTTGTCCGCCAGCACAGGGGGCATTGCTGGCTACACCTTC. Translating it yields CASSLSASTGGIAGYTF.

This rearrangement joins TRBV28 to TRBJ1-1; D uncertain. V was cut by 5 bases and J by 8 bases, with 24 bases left in between. CDR3 size: 16 residues. Germline assignment: CDR1 MDHEN and CDR2 SYDVKM. In DNA, the CDR3 is TGTGCCAGCAGTCCTATTCCCGGGGAGCTCGGACTGGAAGCTTTCTTT. It yields the protein CASSPIPGELGLEAFF.

The chain joins TRBV4-1 to TRBJ1-3; TRBD1 is a possible D gene (5 bases). The CDR3 runs 16 residues. The V and J ends lost 2 bases and 0 bases respectively, with 11 bases between them. Germline assignment: CDR1 MGHRA and CDR2 YSYEKL. This CDR3 reads CASSQTTGASGNTIYF. DNA of the CDR3: TGCGCCAGCAGCCAAACCACTGGGGCCTCTGGAAACACCATATATTTT.

The chain has TRBV30 and TRBJ1-4; D ambiguous. The CDR3 runs to 13 residues. The ends were cut back, 2 bases at V and 11 bases at J, with 15 bases in the middle. Germline assignment: CDR1 GTSNPN and CDR2 SVGIG (reference sequence). The CDR3 nucleotides are TGTGCCTGGAGTTACGAAGGGAGTGGGAAACTGTTTTTT. Its translation is CAWSYEGSGKLFF.

This clone was detected only once. The V gene is TRBV7-2, the J gene TRBJ2-2; 7 bases are shared with TRBD2. The length of the CDR3 is 18 residues. Trimming at V came to 0 bases and at J to 7 bases, leaving 14 bases not matched to a gene. CDR1 is SGHTA and CDR2 is FQGNSA in the germline V gene. This CDR3 is CASSLAPWRESLGGELFF. Here the CDR3 DNA reads TGTGCCAGCAGCTTAGCGCCCTGGCGGGAGTCTCTGGGCGGGGAGCTGTTTTTT.

The rearrangement joins TRBV18 to TRBJ1-1; D possibly corresponds to TRBD1 (5 bases). The CDR3 consists of 15 residues. V lost 6 bases and J lost 1, with 15 bases in between. Germline V CDR1 and CDR2: KGHSH, LQKENI. The CDR3 region is CASSRPGGENTEAFF. CDR3 bases: TGTGCCAGCTCGCGCCCGGGAGGGGAGAACACTGAAGCTTTCTTT.

The chain joins TRBV7-2 to TRBJ1-2, with 8 bases that match TRBD1. This CDR3 has 12 amino acids. CDR1 and CDR2 from the germline V gene are SGHTA and FQGNSA. The V and J ends lost 5 bases and 10 bases, in that order; junction bases with no gene match: 6. The CDR3: CASSRDRLDYTF. In nucleotides, the CDR3 is TGTGCCAGCAGCCGGGACAGGCTCGACTACACCTTC. Full variable domain (outside the CDR3, taken from reference TRBV7-2 and TRBJ1-2): GAGVSQSPSNKVTEKGKDVELRCDPISGHTALYWYRQSLGQGLEFLIYFQGNSAPDKSGLPSDRFSAERTGGSVSTLTIQRTQQEDSAVYLCASSRDRLDYTFGSGTRLTVV.

This clone was seen more than once but under ten times. The rearrangement uses TRBV6-1 and TRBJ2-5, with D possibly matching TRBD1 (5 bases). CDR3 length: 14 amino acids. CDR1 and CDR2 from the germline V gene are MNHNS and SASEGT. The V and J ends lost 2 bases and 2 bases respectively, with 9 bases between them. In DNA, the CDR3 is TGTGCCAGCAGTGAATGGGGCAGTCAAGAGACCCAGTACTTC. This encodes CASSEWGSQETQYF.

The chain is built from TRBV7-3 and TRBJ2-3; D is perhaps TRBD1 (5 bases). V was pared by 5 bases and J by 4 bases, with 19 bases between. CDR3 length: 16 amino acids. The germline V gene encodes CDR1 SGHTA and CDR2 FQGTGA. The CDR3 sequence is CASSPQPGLGADTQYF. The CDR3 coding sequence is TGTGCCAGCAGCCCTCAACCAGGGCTTGGGGCAGATACGCAGTATTTT.

The chain recombines TRBV29-1 with TRBJ1-2, with 7 bases identical to TRBD1. After removal of 3 bases from V and 7 bases from J, the junction contained 14 bases not matched to a gene. CDR3 length: 15 amino acids. Germline lookup yields CDR1 SQVTM and CDR2 ANQGSEA. CDR3 DNA sequence: TGCAGCGTTGACCAGGGGGGATTAGGTGCTTTTGGCTACACCTTC. Its protein product is CSVDQGGLGAFGYTF. Filled out from reference TRBV29-1 and TRBJ1-2, the complete variable domain reads SAVISQKPSRDICQRGTSLTIQCQVDSQVTMMFWYRQQPGQSLTLIATANQGSEATYESGFVIDKFPISRPNLTFSTLTVSNMSPEDSSIYLCSVDQGGLGAFGYTFGSGTRLTVV.

This rearrangement joins TRBV5-6 to TRBJ1-6; TRBD1 matches at 12 bases. Germline V CDR1 and CDR2: SGHDT, YYEEEE. The CDR3 runs 14 residues. V dropped 4 bases and J dropped 9; count of bases not matched to a gene: 2. CDR3 in amino acids: CASSRDRGLSPLHF. Written as DNA, the CDR3 is TGTGCCAGCAGCCGGGACAGGGGGCTTTCACCCCTCCACTTT.

This sequence joins TRBV6-5 and TRBJ1-1; D ambiguous. V was shortened by 4 bases and J by 6 bases, with 6 bases between the two germline ends. The CDR3 runs 11 residues. From germline, CDR1 is MNHEY and CDR2 SVGAGI. This CDR3 is CASSSTAEAFF. CDR3 nucleotides: TGTGCCAGCAGTTCTACAGCTGAAGCTTTCTTT.

The rearrangement uses TRBV5-1 and TRBJ2-1, with D hard to call. Germline V lookup: CDR1 SGHRS, CDR2 YFSETQ. The CDR3 contains 14 residues. V was trimmed by 4 bases and J by 1 base, leaving 9 bases between them. CDR3 amino acids: CASSTTVSYNEQFF. Written as DNA, the CDR3 is TGCGCCAGCAGCACGACTGTGTCCTACAATGAGCAGTTCTTC. Drawing the rest from reference TRBV5-1 and TRBJ2-1, the complete variable domain is KAGVTQTPRYLIKTRGQQVTLSCSPISGHRSVSWYQQTPGQGLQFLFEYFSETQRNKGNFPGRFSGRQFSNSRSEMNVSTLELGDSALYLCASSTTVSYNEQFFGPGTRLTVL.

The chain employs TRBV7-9 and TRBJ2-5, with unresolved D. The CDR3 is 16 residues long. V dropped 2 bases and J dropped 0 bases, with 13 bases sitting between them. Germline values: CDR1 SEHNR, CDR2 FQNEAQ (reference sequence). The CDR3 is CASSLSLLSYQETQYF. The DNA for the CDR3 is TGTGCCAGCAGCTTATCACTCTTATCGTACCAAGAGACCCAGTACTTC.

This chain joins TRBV7-8 and TRBJ1-5; maybe TRBD1 (6 bases). Germline lookup yields CDR1 SGHVS and CDR2 FQNEAQ. The CDR3 totals 14 residues. V lost 2 bases and J 6 bases, leaving 11 bases between the germline ends. The CDR3 DNA reads as TGTGCCAGCAGCTTATCAGGGGAAGGTCAGCCCCAGCATTTT. Amino acid sequence: CASSLSGEGQPQHF.

The J gene is TRBJ2-5, the V gene TRBV6-6, with 10 bases fitting TRBD1. There are 14 residues in the CDR3. Germline trimming cut 2 bases from V and 5 bases from J; bases unmatched to any gene: 2. Per germline, CDR1 MNHNY and CDR2 SVGAGI (reference sequence). CDR3 bases: TGTGCCAGCAGTTACGTGGGACAGGGGGAGACCCAGTACTTC. This sequence encodes CASSYVGQGETQYF.

This chain uses TRBV4-1 with TRBJ1-5; tentative D call: TRBD1 (5 bases). This CDR3 is built from 16 residues. CDR1 is MGHRA, CDR2 YSYEKL, per germline. V was clipped by 3 bases and J by 0 bases, with 12 bases between them. The CDR3, as DNA: TGCGCCAGCAGCCAGCAGGTAGGGGATAGCAATCAGCCCCAGCATTTT. It translates to CASSQQVGDSNQPQHF.

The CDR3 is CARDSRSGNTIYF. The CDR3 DNA follows: TGTGCCCGGGACAGCCGCTCTGGAAACACCATATATTTT. J is TRBJ1-3 and V is TRBV30; 7 nucleotides line up with TRBD1. The junction had 4 bases not matched to a gene; V was cut back by 8 bases and J by 0 bases. In germline, CDR1 is GTSNPN, CDR2 SVGIG (reference sequence). The CDR3 has 13 residues.